The sequence of this T cell receptor (beta chain) was determined in a study of cytomegalovirus exposure and HLA in healthy donors. The CDR3 has 17 residues. The germline gives CDR1 LNHNV, CDR2 YYDKDF (reference sequence). V was clipped by 0 bases and J by 2 bases; unmatched bases: 8. Amplification used 60 Vbeta primers and 13 Jbeta primers. The method was immunoSEQ multiplex PCR; TCRdb's version includes in-frame clones alone and lacks a portion of them. Here the sample table reports around 200,000 clones. The sequenced material came from PBMCs. This chain connects TRBV15 to TRBJ2-3; TRBD2 matches 7 bases. This clonotype was sampled from a girl aged 2 to 9 in good health and CMV-seropositive. The CDR3 region is CATSRDVWGGTTDTQYF. The CDR3 DNA reads TGTGCCACCAGCAGAGATGTTTGGGGAGGGACCACAGATACGCAGTATTTT.